Listed below are T cell receptor beta chains from one sample, sequenced in a study of OX40 agonist ivuxolimab in advanced cancers. Sequencing was performed with immunoSEQ multiplex PCR; in TCRdb, only in-frame clones are kept and a portion is missing. The sample lists 65,000 to 90,000 clones, 85% to 90% occurring once. Sequencing used CD4+ or CD8+ T cells sorted from blood, obtained in a trial of the OX40 agonist ivuxolimab. The source of these receptors is an adult with an advanced solid tumor such as melanoma, head and neck, liver or kidney cancer. Each CDR3 is given with its conserved first and last residue. Each record gives: V gene, clone size, D gene, J gene, CDR3 DNA, CDR3 protein. D genes are given only for firm matches. Clone size appears in some rows only: once, few, many, or a class for an expanded clone.

TRBV2,.,TRBD1,TRBJ1-4,TGTGCCAGCACCCAAACAGGGGGTGAAAAACTGTTTTTT,CASTQTGGEKLFF
TRBV4-1,.,TRBD2,TRBJ2-1,TGCGCCAGCAGCCCCCTTGGAGTAGCGGGAGGGCAAACCTACAATGAGCAGTTCTTC,CASSPLGVAGGQTYNEQFF
TRBV5-1,.,TRBD1,TRBJ1-2,TGCGCCAGCAGCCCGGACTGGACAGGGTATGGCTACACCTTC,CASSPDWTGYGYTF
TRBV19,.,TRBD2,TRBJ2-5,TGTGCCAGTAGTGGATCCGGCGGGAGGGGCGAGACCCAGTACTTC,CASSGSGGRGETQYF
TRBV5-6,.,.,TRBJ1-2,TGTGCCAGCAGCTTGGAAGGGCTGGAGAGCTATGGCTACACCTTC,CASSLEGLESYGYTF
TRBV13,.,.,TRBJ2-3,TGTGCCAGCAGCTTAGGTGCGGCAGGGAACACAGATACGCAGTATTTT,CASSLGAAGNTDTQYF
TRBV5-1,few,TRBD2,TRBJ2-3,TGCGCCAGTGGGGCGGGAGTGGGGAAAAGCACAGATACGCAGTATTTT,CASGAGVGKSTDTQYF
TRBV19,.,TRBD1,TRBJ1-1,TGTGCCAGTAGAAGACAGGGGAGTGAAGCTTTCTTT,CASRRQGSEAFF
TRBV11-3,.,TRBD1,TRBJ1-2,TGTGCCAGCAGCCCGTACGGACAGGGGGACTATGGCTACACCTTC,CASSPYGQGDYGYTF
TRBV28,.,.,TRBJ1-5,TGTGCCAGCAAGCCCGGGGGGATTAGTCAGCCCCAGCATTTT,CASKPGGISQPQHF